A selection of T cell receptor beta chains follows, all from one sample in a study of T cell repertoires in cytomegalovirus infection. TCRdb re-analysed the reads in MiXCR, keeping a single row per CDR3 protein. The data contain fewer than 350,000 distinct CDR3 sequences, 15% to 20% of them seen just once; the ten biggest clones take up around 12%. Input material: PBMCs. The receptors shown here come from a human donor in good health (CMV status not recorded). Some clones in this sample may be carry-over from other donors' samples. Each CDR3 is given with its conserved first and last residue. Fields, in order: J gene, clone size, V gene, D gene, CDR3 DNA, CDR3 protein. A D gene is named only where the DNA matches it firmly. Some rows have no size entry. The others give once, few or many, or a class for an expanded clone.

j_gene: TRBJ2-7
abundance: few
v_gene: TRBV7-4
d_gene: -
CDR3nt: TGTGCCAGCAGCTTTATTACCCGGGCAGGTTCCTACGAGCAGTACTTC
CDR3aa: CASSFITRAGSYEQYF

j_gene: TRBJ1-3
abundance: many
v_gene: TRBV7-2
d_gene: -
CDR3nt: TGTGCCAGCAGCACTAGCAGGGGTCACGGAAACACCATATATTTT
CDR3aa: CASSTSRGHGNTIYF

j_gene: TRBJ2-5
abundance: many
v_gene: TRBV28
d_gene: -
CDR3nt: TGTGCCAGCAGGTCAGGGTCCAAGACCCAGTACTTC
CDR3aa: CASRSGSKTQYF

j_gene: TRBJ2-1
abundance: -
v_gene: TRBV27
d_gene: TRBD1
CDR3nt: TGTGCCAGCAGTGGACAGGCAGATGAGCAGTTCTTC
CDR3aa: CASSGQADEQFF

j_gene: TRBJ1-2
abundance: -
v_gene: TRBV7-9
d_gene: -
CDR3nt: TGTGCCAGCAGCTTAGGGATTTGGAACTATGGCTACACCTTC
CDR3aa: CASSLGIWNYGYTF

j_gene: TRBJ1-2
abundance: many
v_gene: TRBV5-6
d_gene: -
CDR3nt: TGTGCCAGCAGCGCCGGAGAGTACGGCTTTAACTATGGCTACACCTTC
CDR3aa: CASSAGEYGFNYGYTF

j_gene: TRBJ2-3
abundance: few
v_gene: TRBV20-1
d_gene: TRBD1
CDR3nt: TGCAGTGCTAGGGTCAGGGGGCTGATAGATACGCAGTATTTT
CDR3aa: CSARVRGLIDTQYF

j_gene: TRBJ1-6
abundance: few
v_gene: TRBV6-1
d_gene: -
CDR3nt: TGTGCCAGCAGGGACGGTAATTCACCCCTCCACTTT
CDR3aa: CASRDGNSPLHF

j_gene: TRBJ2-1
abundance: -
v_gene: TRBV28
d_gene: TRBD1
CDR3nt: TGTGCCAGCAGATCTACCCTGGGACAGGGGGCATTTAATGAGCAGTTCTTC
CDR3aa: CASRSTLGQGAFNEQFF

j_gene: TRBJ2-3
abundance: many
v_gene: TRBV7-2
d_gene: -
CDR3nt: TGTGCCAGCAGCCGCCCGGGGGTGGACACAGATACGCAGTATTTT
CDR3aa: CASSRPGVDTDTQYF

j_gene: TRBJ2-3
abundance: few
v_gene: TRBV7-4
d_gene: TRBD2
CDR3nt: TGTGCCAGCAGCTTAGGTCCCCGGGGGGGCGCCGCAGATACGCAGTATTTT
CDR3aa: CASSLGPRGGAADTQYF

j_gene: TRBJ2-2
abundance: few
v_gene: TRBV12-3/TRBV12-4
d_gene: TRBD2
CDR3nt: TGTGCCAGCAGTTCCCCTAGCGGGGGACGGACCGGGGAGCTGTTTTTT
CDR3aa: CASSSPSGGRTGELFF

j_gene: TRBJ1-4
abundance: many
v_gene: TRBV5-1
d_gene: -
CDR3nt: TGCGCCAGTGCGTTAGGCCATGATAATGAAAAACTGTTTTTT
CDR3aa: CASALGHDNEKLFF

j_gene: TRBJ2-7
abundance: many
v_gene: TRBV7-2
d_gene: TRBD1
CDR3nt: TGTGCCAGCAGCCCGGCACAGGGGATTGAGCAGTACTTC
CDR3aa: CASSPAQGIEQYF

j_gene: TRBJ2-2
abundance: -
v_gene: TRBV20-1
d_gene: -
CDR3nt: TGCAGTGCTAGAGACTGGGCCAGGGGTGACACCGGGGAGCTGTTTTTT
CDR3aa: CSARDWARGDTGELFF

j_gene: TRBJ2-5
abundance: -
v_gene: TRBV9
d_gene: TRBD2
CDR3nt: TGTGCCAGCAGCGTAGGAGCTGGTAGCGGGGCGCCGGGGGCCCAGTACTTC
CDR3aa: CASSVGAGSGAPGAQYF

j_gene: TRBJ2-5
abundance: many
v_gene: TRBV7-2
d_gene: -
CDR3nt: TGTGCCAGCAGCTTAGTCCCCCGACTACTGCAAGAGACCCAGTACTTC
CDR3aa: CASSLVPRLLQETQYF

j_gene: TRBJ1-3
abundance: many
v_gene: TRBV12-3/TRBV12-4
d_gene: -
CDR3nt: TGTGCCAGCAGCCGGGAAAACTCTGGAAACACCATATATTTT
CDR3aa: CASSRENSGNTIYF

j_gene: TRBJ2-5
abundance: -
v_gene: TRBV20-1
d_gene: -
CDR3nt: TGCAGTGCTAGAGCTAACGTCGCTCCCCAGACCCAGTACTTC
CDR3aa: CSARANVAPQTQYF

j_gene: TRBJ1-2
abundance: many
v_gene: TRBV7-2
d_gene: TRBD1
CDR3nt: TGTGCCAGCAGCTTAGGGGGGACAGCGAATAACTATGGCTACACCTTC
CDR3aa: CASSLGGTANNYGYTF

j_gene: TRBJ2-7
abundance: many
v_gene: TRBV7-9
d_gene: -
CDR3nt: TGTGCCAGCAGCTTATCCGATCCCTACGAGCAGTACTTC
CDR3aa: CASSLSDPYEQYF

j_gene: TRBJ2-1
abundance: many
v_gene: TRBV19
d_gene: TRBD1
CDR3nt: TGTGCCAGTAGTATTCCGGGACAGGAGGCCTACAATGAGCAGTTCTTC
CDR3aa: CASSIPGQEAYNEQFF

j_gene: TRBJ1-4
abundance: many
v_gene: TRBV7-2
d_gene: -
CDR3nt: TGTGCCAGCAGCCAGCAAATGGCAGAAAAACTGTTTTTT
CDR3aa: CASSQQMAEKLFF

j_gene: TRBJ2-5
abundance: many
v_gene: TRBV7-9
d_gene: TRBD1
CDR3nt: TGTGCCAGCAGCCATGGACGGACAGGGCAGGGAGTCCAAGAGACCCAGTACTTC
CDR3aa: CASSHGRTGQGVQETQYF

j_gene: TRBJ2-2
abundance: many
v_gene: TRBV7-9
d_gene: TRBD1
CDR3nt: TGTGCCAGCAGCCCGGGAAGACAGGGTTTTTTCACCGGGGAGCTGTTTTTT
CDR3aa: CASSPGRQGFFTGELFF

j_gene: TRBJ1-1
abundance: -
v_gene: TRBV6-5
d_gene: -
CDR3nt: TGTGCCAGCAGTTACCACCCGGGACAAGGGAGGTTGGCCACTGAAGCTTTCTTT
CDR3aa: CASSYHPGQGRLATEAFF

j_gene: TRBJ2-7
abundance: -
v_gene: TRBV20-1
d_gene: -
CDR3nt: TGCAGTGCCAAGCAGGGAGTATACGAGCAGTACTTC
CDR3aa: CSAKQGVYEQYF

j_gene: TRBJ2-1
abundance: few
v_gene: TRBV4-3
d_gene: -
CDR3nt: TGCGCCAGCAGCCAAATGACAAACTACAATGAGCAGTTCTTC
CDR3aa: CASSQMTNYNEQFF

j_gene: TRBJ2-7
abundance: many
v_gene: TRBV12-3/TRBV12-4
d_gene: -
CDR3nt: TGTGCCAGCAGTGCTTGGGTCTCTAGGAACGAGCAGTACTTC
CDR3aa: CASSAWVSRNEQYF

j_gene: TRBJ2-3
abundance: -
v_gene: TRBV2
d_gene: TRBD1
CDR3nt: TGTGCCAGCAGGACGGACAGGGCGAGTACGCAGTATTTT
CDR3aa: CASRTDRASTQYF

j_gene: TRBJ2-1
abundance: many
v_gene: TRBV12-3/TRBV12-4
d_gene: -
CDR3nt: TGTGCCAGCAGCTCGGACTCGGGGTCCTACAATGAGCAGTTCTTC
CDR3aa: CASSSDSGSYNEQFF

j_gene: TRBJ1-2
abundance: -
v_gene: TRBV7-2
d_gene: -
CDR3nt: TGTGCCAGCAGCTTTCTAGGCACAGGGAGGCTAAATGGCTACACCTTC
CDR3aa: CASSFLGTGRLNGYTF

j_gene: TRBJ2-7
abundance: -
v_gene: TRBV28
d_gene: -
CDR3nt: TGTGCCAGCAGTTCCGGGACTGTAACCTACGAGCAGTACTTC
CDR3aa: CASSSGTVTYEQYF

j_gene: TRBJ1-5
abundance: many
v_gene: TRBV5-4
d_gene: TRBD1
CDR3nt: TGTGCCAGCAGCTTGCAGGGGGGTCAGCCCCAGCATTTT
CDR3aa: CASSLQGGQPQHF

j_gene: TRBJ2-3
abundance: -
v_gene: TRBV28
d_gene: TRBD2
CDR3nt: TGTGCCAGCAGTCCTCTTCATTGGCGGGGGGGCCGCACAGATACGCAGTATTTT
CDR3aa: CASSPLHWRGGRTDTQYF

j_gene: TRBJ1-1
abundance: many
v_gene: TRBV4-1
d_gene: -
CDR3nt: TGCGCCAGCAGCCCCGGACAGACGAACACTGAAGCTTTCTTT
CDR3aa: CASSPGQTNTEAFF

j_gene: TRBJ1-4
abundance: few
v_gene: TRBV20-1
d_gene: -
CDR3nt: TGCAGTGCTAGCGAAGGGGCAATTGAAAAACTGTTTTTT
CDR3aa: CSASEGAIEKLFF

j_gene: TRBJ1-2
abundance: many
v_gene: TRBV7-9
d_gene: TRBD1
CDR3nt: TGTGCCAGCAGGCCCCCAGTGCGACAGGGGGCTCATGGCTACACCTTC
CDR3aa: CASRPPVRQGAHGYTF

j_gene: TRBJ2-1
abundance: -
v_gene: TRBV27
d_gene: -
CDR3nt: TGTGCCAGCAGTTTTGGCCAGAATGAGCAGTTCTTC
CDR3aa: CASSFGQNEQFF

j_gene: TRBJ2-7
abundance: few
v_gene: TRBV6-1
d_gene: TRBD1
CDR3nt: TGTGCCAGCAGCATCAGGGGGCAAGGATACGAGCAGTACTTC
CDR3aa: CASSIRGQGYEQYF

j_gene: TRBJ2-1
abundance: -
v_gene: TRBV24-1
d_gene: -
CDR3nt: TGTGCCACCAGTGACACTACAGGGAGCTCCTACAATGAGCAGTTCTTC
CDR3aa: CATSDTTGSSYNEQFF

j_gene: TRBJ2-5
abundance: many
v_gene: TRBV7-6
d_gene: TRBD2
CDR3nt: TGTGCCAGCAGCTTAGAGGGACTAGCGGGGGCCCAAGAGACCCAGTACTTC
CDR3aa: CASSLEGLAGAQETQYF

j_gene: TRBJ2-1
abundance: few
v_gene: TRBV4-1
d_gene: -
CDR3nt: TGCGCCAGCAGCTTCAGCGGTGCCTCAAGAAGGAATGAGCAGTTCTTC
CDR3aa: CASSFSGASRRNEQFF

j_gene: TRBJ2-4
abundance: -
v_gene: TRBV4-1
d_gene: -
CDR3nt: TGCGCCAGCAGCCAACACTCCGGAAGGGATCTAGCCAAAAACATTCAGTACTTC
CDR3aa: CASSQHSGRDLAKNIQYF

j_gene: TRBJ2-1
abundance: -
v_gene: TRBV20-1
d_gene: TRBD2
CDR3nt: TGCAGTGCCAGACTAGCGGGGGGGCCGTATGAGCAGTTCTTC
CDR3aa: CSARLAGGPYEQFF

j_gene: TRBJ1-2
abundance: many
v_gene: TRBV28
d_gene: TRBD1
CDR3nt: TGTGCCAGCAGTTTCCAAACGACAGGGGACAGTGGCTACACCTTC
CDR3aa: CASSFQTTGDSGYTF

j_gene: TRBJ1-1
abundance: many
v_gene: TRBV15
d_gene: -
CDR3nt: TGTGCCACCAGCAGGTCTGGTCCCACTGAAGCTTTCTTT
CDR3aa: CATSRSGPTEAFF

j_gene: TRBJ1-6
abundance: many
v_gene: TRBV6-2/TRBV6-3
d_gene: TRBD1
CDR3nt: TGTGCCAGCCACACGCCGGGACAGACAAATTCACCCCTCCACTTT
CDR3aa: CASHTPGQTNSPLHF

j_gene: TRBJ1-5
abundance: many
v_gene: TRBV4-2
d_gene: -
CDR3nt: TGTGCCAGCAGCCAAGATTTCGGGGGGGGTCAGCCCCAGCATTTT
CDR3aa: CASSQDFGGGQPQHF